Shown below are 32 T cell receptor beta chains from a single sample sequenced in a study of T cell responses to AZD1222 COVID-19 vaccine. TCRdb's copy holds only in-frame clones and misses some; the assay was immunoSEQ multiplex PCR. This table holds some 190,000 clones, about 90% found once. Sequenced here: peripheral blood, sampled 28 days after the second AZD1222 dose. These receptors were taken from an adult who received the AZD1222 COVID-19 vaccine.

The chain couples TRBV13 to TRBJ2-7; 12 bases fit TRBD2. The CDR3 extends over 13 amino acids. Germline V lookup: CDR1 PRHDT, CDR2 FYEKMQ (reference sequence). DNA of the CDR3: TGTGCCAGCAGCCAGGGACTAGCGGGCCCCCCTATCGTC. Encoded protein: CASSQGLAGPPIV.

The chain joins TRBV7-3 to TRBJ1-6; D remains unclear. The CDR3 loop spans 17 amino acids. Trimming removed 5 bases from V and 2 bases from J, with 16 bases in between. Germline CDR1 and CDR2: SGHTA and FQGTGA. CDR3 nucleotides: TGTGCCAGCAGCCTTCAACCCGTCGACACCTATAATTCACCCCTCCACTTT. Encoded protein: CASSLQPVDTYNSPLHF.

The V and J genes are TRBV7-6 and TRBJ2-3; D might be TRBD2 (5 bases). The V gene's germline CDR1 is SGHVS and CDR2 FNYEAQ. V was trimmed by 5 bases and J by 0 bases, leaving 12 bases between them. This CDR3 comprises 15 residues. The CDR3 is CASSRSGTSTDTQYF. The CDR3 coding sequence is TGTGCCAGCAGCCGGAGCGGTACTAGCACAGATACGCAGTATTTT.

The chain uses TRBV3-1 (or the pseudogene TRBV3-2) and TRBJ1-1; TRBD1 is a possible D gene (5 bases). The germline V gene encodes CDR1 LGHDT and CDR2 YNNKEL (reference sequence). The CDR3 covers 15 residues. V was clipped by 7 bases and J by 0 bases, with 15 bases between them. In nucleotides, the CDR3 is TGTGCCAGCACCATCTCCGGGGGTCTGAACACTGAAGCTTTCTTT. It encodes CASTISGGLNTEAFF.

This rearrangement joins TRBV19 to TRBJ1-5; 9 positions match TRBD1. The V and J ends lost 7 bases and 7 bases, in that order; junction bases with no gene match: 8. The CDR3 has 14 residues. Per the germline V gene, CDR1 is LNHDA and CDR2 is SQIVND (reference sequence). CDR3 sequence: CASNTGQGRQPQHF. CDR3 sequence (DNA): TGTGCCAGTAACACAGGACAGGGGCGGCAGCCCCAGCATTTT.

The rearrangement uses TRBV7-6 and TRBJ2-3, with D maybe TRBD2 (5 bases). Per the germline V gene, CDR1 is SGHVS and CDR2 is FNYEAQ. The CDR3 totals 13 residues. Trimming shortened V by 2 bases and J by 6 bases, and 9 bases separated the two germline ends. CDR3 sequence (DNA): TGTGCCAGCAGCTTAATGACTAAGGATACGCAGTATTTT. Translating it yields CASSLMTKDTQYF.

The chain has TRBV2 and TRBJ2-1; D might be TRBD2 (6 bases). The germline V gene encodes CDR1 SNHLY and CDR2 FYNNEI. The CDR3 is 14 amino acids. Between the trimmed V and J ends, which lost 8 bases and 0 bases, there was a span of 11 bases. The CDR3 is CASLSGSSYNEQFF. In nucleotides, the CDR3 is TGTGCCAGCCTTAGCGGAAGCTCCTACAATGAGCAGTTCTTC.

The DNA of the CDR3 is TGCAGCGTTGCTGCTAGTCTCACAGATACGCAGTATTTT. This sequence encodes CSVAASLTDTQYF. The V and J genes are TRBV29-1 and TRBJ2-3; D call uncertain. V was clipped by 4 bases and J by 2 bases, with 10 bases between them. CDR1 and CDR2 from the germline V gene are SQVTM and ANQGSEA. CDR3 length: 13 amino acids.

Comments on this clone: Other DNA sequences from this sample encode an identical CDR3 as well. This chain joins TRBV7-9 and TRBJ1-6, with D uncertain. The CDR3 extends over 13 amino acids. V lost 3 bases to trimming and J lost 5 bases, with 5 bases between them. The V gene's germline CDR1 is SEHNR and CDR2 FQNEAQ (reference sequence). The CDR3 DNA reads TGTGCCAGCAGCTTGGAAAATAATTCACCCCTCCACTTT. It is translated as CASSLENNSPLHF.

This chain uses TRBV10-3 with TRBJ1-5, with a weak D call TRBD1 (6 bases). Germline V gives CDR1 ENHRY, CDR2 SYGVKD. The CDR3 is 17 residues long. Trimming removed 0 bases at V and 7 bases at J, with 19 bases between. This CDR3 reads CAISESLTTGQRQPQHF. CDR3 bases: TGTGCCATCAGTGAGTCACTAACCACAGGGCAGCGACAGCCCCAGCATTTT.

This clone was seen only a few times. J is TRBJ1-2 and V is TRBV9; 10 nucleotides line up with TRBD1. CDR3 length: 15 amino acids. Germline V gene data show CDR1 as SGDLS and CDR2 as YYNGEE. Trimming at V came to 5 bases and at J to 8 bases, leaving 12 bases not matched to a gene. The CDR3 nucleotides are TGTGCCAGCAGTGTCGGGGACAGGGGATTTTTGGGCTACACCTTC. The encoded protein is CASSVGDRGFLGYTF.

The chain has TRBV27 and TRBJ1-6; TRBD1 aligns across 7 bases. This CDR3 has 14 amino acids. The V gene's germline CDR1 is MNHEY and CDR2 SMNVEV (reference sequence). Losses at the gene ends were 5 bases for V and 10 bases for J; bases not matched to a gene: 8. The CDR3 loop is CASSPGQKGSPLHF. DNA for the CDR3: TGTGCCAGCAGTCCGGGACAGAAGGGATCACCCCTCCACTTT.

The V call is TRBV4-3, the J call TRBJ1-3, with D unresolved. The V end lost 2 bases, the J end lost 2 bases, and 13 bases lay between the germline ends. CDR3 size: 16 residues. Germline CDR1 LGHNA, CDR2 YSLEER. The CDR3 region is CASSQMLAGTGNTIYF. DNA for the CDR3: TGCGCCAGCAGCCAAATGCTCGCGGGGACTGGAAACACCATATATTTT.

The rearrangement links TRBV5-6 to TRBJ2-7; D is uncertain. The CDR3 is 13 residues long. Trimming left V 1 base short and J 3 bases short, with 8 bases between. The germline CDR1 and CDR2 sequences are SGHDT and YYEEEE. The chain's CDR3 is CASSLYGNYEQYF. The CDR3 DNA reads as TGTGCCAGCAGCTTGTATGGGAACTACGAGCAGTACTTC.

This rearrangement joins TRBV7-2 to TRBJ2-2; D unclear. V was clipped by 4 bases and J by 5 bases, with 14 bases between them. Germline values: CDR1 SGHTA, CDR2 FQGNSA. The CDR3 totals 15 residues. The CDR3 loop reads CASSSSSRSTGELFF. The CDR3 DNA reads TGTGCCAGCAGCTCATCATCTAGAAGTACCGGGGAGCTGTTTTTT.

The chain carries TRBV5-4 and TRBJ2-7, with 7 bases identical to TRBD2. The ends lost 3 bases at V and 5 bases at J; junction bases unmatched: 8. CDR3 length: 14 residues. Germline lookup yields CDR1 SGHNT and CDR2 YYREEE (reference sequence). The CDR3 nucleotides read TGTGCCAGCAGCTCTAAAGCGGGGATCAACGAGCAGTACTTC. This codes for CASSSKAGINEQYF.

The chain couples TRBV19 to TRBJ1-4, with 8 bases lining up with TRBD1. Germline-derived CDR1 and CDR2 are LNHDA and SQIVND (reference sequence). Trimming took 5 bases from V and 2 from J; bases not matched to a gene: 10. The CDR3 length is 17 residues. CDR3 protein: CASSSGTGWSTNEKLFF. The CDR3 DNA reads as TGTGCCAGTAGTTCCGGGACAGGTTGGTCGACTAATGAAAAACTGTTTTTT.

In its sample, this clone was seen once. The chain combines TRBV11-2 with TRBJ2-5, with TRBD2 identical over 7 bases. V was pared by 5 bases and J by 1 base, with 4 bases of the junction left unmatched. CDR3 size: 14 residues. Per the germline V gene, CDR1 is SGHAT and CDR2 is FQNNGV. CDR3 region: CASSRGGPQETQYF. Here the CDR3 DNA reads TGTGCCAGCAGCCGCGGGGGACCCCAAGAGACCCAGTACTTC.

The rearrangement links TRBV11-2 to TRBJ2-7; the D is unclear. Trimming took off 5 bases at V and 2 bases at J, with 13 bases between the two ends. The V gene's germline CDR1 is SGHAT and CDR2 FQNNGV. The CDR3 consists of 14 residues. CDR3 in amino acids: CASSPGPTTYEQYF. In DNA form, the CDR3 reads TGTGCCAGCAGCCCCGGACCGACCACCTACGAGCAGTACTTC.

The CDR3 is CASSPSSPVVSTDTQYF. The CDR3 region has the DNA TGTGCCAGCTCACCGTCCTCCCCAGTTGTAAGCACAGATACGCAGTATTTT. The V call is TRBV18, the J call TRBJ2-3; D not certain. With 3 bases removed from V and 0 bases from J, the gap between germline ends came to 16 bases. CDR1 is KGHSH and CDR2 is LQKENI in the germline V gene. The CDR3 extends over 17 amino acids.

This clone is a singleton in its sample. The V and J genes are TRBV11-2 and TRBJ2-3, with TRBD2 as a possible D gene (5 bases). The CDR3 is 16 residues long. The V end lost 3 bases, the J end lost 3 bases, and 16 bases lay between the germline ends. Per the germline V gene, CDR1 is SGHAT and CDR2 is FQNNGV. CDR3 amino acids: CASSLGPGFRTDTQYF. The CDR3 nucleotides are TGTGCCAGCAGCTTGGGTCCGGGATTTCGTACAGATACGCAGTATTTT.

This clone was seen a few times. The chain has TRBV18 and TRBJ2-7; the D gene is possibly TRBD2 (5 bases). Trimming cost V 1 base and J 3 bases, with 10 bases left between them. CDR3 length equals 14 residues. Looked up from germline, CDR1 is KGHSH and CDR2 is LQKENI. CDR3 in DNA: TGTGCCAGCTCACCACGGAGCGGAGGCTACGAGCAGTACTTC. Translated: CASSPRSGGYEQYF. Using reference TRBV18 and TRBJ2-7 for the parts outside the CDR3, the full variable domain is NAGVMQNPRHLVRRRGQEARLRCSPMKGHSHVYWYRQLPEEGLKFMVYLQKENIIDESGMPKERFSAEFPKEGPSILRIQQVVRGDSAAYFCASSPRSGGYEQYFGPGTRLTVT.

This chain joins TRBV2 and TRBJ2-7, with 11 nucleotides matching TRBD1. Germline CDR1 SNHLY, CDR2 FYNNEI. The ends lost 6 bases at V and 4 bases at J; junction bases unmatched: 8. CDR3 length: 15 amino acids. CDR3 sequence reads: CASREGTGGGYEQYF. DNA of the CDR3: TGTGCCAGCAGAGAGGGGACAGGGGGGGGATACGAGCAGTACTTC.

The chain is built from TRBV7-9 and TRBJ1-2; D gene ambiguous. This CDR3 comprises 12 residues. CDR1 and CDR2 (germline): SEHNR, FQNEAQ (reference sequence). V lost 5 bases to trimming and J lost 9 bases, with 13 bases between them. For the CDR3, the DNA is TGTGCCAGCAGCCGCGGGGAATGGAGCTACACCTTC. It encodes CASSRGEWSYTF. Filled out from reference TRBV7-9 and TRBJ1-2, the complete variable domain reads DTGVSQNPRHKITKRGQNVTFRCDPISEHNRLYWYRQTLGQGPEFLTYFQNEAQLEKSRLLSDRFSAERPKGSFSTLEIQRTEQGDSAMYLCASSRGEWSYTFGSGTRLTVV.

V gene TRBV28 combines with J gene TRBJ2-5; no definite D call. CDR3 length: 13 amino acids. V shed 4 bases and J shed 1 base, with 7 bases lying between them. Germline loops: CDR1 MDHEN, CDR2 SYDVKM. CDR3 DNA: TGTGCCAGCAGTTCTGGGCCCCAAGAGACCCAGTACTTC. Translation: CASSSGPQETQYF.

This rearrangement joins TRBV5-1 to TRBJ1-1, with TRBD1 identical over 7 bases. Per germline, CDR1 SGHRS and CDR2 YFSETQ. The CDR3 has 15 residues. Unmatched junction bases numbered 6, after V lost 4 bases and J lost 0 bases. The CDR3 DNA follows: TGCGCCAGCAGCGACCTACAGGGGATGAACACTGAAGCTTTCTTT. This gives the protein CASSDLQGMNTEAFF. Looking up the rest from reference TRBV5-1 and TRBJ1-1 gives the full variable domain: KAGVTQTPRYLIKTRGQQVTLSCSPISGHRSVSWYQQTPGQGLQFLFEYFSETQRNKGNFPGRFSGRQFSNSRSEMNVSTLELGDSALYLCASSDLQGMNTEAFFGQGTRLTVV.

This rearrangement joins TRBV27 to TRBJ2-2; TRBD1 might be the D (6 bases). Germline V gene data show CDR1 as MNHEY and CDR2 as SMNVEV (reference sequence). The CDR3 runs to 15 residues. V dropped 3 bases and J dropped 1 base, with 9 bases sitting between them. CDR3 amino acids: CASSLTGWNTGELFF. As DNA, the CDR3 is TGTGCCAGCAGTTTGACAGGATGGAACACCGGGGAGCTGTTTTTT.

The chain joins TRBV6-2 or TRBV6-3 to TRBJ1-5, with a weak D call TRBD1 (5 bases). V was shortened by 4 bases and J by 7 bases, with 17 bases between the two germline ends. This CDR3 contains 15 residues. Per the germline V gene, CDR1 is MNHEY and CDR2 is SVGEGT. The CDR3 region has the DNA TGTGCCAGCAGTTCAGGGTTCGGGGGGAGGCAGCCCCAGCATTTT. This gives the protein CASSSGFGGRQPQHF.

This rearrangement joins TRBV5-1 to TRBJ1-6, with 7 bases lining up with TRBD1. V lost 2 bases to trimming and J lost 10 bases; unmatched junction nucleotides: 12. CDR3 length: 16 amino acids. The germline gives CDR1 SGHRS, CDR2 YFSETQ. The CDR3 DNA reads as TGCGCCAGCAGCTTCGACCAACAGGGGCTGGGATCACCCCTCCACTTT. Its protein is CASSFDQQGLGSPLHF.

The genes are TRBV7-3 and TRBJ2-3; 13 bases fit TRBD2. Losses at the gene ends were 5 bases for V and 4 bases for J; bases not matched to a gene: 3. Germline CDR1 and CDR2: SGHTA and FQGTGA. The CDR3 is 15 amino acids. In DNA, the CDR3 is TGTGCCAGCAGCCGGACTAGCGGGAGTTCAGATACGCAGTATTTT. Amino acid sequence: CASSRTSGSSDTQYF.

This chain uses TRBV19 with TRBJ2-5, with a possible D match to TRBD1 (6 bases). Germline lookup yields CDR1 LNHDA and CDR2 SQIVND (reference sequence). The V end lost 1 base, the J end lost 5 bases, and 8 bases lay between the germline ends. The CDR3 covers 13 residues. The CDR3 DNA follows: TGTGCCAGTAGTATAGCAGGGGAGGAGACCCAGTACTTC. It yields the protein CASSIAGEETQYF.

The CDR3 DNA is TGTGCCAGCAGCCCTGGGACAGGGAAGAGCAATCAGCCCCAGCATTTT. This encodes CASSPGTGKSNQPQHF. The chain has TRBV3-1 (or the pseudogene TRBV3-2) and TRBJ1-5; TRBD1 agrees at 9 bases. The CDR3 covers 16 residues. After removal of 4 bases from V and 1 base from J, the junction contained 5 bases not matched to a gene. CDR1 is LGHDT and CDR2 is YNNKEL in the germline V gene (reference sequence).